This record covers a single T cell receptor beta chain. Assay: immunoSEQ multiplex PCR; the TCRdb copy retains only in-frame clones and omits some. The sample has under 250,000 clones, 85% to 90% seen once. The data originate from a study of blood T cell repertoires in COVID-19. The sequencing input was peripheral blood. This clonotype was obtained from a man at least 80 years old with acute or convalescent COVID-19.

CDR3: CASRPGQGAYTEAFF. The CDR3 DNA sequence: TGTGCCAGTAGACCCGGACAGGGGGCCTACACTGAAGCTTTCTTT. The rearrangement uses TRBV19 and TRBJ1-1, with 11 bases lining up with TRBD1. Germline V gene sequence: CDR1 LNHDA, CDR2 SQIVND (reference sequence). CDR3 size: 15 residues. V gave up 6 bases and J gave up 3 bases; unmatched junction bases: 6.